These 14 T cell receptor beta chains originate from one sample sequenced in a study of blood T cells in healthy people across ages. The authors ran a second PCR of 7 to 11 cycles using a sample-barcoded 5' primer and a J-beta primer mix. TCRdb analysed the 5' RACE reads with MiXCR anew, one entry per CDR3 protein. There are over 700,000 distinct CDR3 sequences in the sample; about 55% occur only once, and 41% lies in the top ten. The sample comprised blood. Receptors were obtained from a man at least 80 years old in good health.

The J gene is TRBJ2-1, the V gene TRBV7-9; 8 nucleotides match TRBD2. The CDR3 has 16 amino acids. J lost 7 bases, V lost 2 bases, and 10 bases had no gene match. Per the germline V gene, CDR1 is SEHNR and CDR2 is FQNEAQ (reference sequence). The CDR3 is CASSLWLAGTGNEQFF. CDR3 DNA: TGTGCCAGCAGCTTATGGCTAGCGGGTACGGGGAATGAGCAGTTCTTC.

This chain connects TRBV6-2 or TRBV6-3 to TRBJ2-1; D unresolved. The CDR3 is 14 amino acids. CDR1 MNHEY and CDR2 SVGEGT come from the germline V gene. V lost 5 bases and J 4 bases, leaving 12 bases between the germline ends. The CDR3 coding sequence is TGTGCCAGCAGTCCAGCCCGGGCGTACAATGAGCAGTTCTTC. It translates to CASSPARAYNEQFF.

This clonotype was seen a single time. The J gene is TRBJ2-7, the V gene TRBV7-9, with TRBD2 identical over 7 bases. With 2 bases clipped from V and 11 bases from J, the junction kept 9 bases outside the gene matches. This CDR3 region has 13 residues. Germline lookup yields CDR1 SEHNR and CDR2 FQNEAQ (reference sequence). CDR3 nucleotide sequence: TGTGCCAGCAGCTTATCGCTAGGGACTACTAAGTACTTC. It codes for CASSLSLGTTKYF.

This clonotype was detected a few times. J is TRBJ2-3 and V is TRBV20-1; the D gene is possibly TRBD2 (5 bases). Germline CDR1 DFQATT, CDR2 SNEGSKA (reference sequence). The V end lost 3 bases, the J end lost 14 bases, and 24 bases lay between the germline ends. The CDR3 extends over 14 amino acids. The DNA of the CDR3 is TGCAGTGCTAGTATGGATGCGAGCGGCAGATACGCGTATTTT. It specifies CSASMDASGRYAYF.

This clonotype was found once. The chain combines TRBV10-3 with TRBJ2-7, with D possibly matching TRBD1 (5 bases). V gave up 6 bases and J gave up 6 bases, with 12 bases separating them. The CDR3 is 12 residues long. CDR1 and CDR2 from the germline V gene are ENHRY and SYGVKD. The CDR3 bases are TGTGCCATCAGACAGCAGGGTCCCGAGCAGTACTTC. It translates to CAIRQQGPEQYF.

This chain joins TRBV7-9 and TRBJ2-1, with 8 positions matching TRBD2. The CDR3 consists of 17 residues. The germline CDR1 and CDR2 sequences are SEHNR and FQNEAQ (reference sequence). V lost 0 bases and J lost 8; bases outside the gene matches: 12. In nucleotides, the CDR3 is TGTGCCAGCAGCTTAGCCCGGACGGCGGGAGCGGGAGATGAGCAGTTCTTC. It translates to CASSLARTAGAGDEQFF. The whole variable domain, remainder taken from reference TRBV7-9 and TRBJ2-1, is DTGVSQNPRHKITKRGQNVTFRCDPISEHNRLYWYRQTLGQGPEFLTYFQNEAQLEKSRLLSDRFSAERPKGSFSTLEIQRTEQGDSAMYLCASSLARTAGAGDEQFFGPGTRLTVL.

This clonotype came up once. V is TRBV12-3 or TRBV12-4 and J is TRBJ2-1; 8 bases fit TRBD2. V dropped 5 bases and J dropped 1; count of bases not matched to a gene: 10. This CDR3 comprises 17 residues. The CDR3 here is CASSPAGTRGSYNEQFF. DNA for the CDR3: TGTGCCAGCAGTCCTGCCGGGACTAGGGGATCCTACAATGAGCAGTTCTTC.

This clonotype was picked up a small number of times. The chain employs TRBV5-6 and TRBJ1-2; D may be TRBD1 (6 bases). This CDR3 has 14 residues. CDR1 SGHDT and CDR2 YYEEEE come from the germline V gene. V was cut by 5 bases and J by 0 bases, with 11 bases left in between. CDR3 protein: CASRFGQPNYGYTF. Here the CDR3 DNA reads TGTGCCAGCAGATTTGGACAGCCTAACTATGGCTACACCTTC. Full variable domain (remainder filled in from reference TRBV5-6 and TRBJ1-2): DAGVTQSPTHLIKTRGQQVTLRCSPKSGHDTVSWYQQALGQGPQFIFQYYEEEERQRGNFPDRFSGHQFPNYSSELNVNALLLGDSALYLCASRFGQPNYGYTFGSGTRLTVV.

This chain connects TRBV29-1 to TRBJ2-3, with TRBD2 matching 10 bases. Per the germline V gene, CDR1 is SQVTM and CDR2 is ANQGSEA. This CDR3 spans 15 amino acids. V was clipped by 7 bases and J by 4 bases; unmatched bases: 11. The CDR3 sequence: CSAAGLAENSDTQYF. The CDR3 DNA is TGCAGCGCCGCCGGACTAGCGGAAAACTCAGATACGCAGTATTTT.

CDR3 nucleotide sequence: TGTGCCAGCAGCCAAACCACGACAGGGGGGAACCATGGCTACACCTTC. This gives the protein CASSQTTTGGNHGYTF. This chain uses TRBV12-3 or TRBV12-4 with TRBJ1-2; TRBD1 aligns across 9 bases. Trimming removed 6 bases from V and 6 bases from J; junction bases left unmatched: 14. The CDR3 extends over 16 amino acids.

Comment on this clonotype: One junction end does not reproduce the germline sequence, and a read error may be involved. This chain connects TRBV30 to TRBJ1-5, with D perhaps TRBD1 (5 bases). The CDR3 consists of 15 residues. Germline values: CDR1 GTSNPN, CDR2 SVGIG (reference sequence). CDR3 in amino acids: CAWSFPGGANLPQHF. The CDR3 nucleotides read TGTGCCTGGAGTTTCCCGGGGGGTGCAAATCTGCCCCAGCATTTT.

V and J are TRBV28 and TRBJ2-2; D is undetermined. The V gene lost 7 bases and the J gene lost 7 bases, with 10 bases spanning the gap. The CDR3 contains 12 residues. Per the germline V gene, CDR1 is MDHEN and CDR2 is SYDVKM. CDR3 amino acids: CASTEQYGELFF. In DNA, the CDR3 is TGTGCCAGCACGGAACAATACGGGGAGCTGTTTTTT.

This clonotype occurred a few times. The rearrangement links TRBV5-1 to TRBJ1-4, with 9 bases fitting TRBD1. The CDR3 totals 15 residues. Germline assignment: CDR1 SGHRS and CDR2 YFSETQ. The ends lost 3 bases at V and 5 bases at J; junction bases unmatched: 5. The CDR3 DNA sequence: TGCGCCAGCAGCTACTCCGGGACAGGGAATGAAAAACTGTTTTTT. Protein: CASSYSGTGNEKLFF. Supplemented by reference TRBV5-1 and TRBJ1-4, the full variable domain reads KAGVTQTPRYLIKTRGQQVTLSCSPISGHRSVSWYQQTPGQGLQFLFEYFSETQRNKGNFPGRFSGRQFSNSRSEMNVSTLELGDSALYLCASSYSGTGNEKLFFGSGTQLSVL.

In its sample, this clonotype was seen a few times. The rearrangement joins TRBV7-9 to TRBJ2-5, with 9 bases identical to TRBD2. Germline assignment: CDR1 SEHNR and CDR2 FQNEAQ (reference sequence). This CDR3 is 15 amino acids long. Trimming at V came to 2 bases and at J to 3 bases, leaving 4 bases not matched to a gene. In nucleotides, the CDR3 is TGTGCCAGCAGCTTATTGGCTAGCGGGAAAGAGACCCAGTACTTC. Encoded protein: CASSLLASGKETQYF.